These T cell receptor beta chains were read from a single sample in a study of blood T cell repertoires in COVID-19. Profiling relied on immunoSEQ multiplex PCR, and the TCRdb table lists in-frame clones only, not all of them. The sample records 180,000 or so clones, just under 85% being singletons. The specimen sequenced was peripheral blood. The receptors derive from a man aged 35 to 55 who had recovered from COVID-19. CDR3s include the opening cysteine and the closing phenylalanine or tryptophan. The D gene is left open where the match is weak. Clone size, where shown, is once, few, many, or a class for clones that have expanded.

v_call: TRBV11-2
j_call: TRBJ1-5
d_call: TRBD1
clone_size: .
cdr3_aa: CASSAGTGNQPQHF
cdr3_nt: TGTGCCAGCAGCGCCGGGACAGGGAATCAGCCCCAGCATTTT

v_call: TRBV12-3/TRBV12-4
j_call: TRBJ2-7
d_call: .
clone_size: few
cdr3_aa: CASSLVDSYEQYF
cdr3_nt: TGTGCCAGCAGTTTAGTGGACAGCTACGAGCAGTACTTC

v_call: TRBV4-1
j_call: TRBJ2-7
d_call: TRBD2
clone_size: .
cdr3_aa: CASSPTSGRNYEQYF
cdr3_nt: TGCGCCAGCAGCCCTACTAGCGGGAGGAACTACGAGCAGTACTTC

v_call: TRBV11-2
j_call: TRBJ1-1
d_call: .
clone_size: .
cdr3_aa: CASSLTGDMNTEAFF
cdr3_nt: TGTGCCAGCAGCTTAACGGGGGATATGAACACTGAAGCTTTCTTT

v_call: TRBV30
j_call: TRBJ2-3
d_call: TRBD2
clone_size: once
cdr3_aa: CAWSVWGVGSSGRGDTQYF
cdr3_nt: TGTGCCTGGAGTGTATGGGGGGTCGGGAGTAGCGGGAGAGGGGATACGCAGTATTTT

v_call: TRBV6-1
j_call: TRBJ2-1
d_call: .
clone_size: .
cdr3_aa: CASSEVWGDWNEQFF
cdr3_nt: TGTGCCAGCAGTGAAGTGTGGGGGGATTGGAATGAGCAGTTCTTC

v_call: TRBV23-1
j_call: TRBJ2-7
d_call: TRBD2
clone_size: .
cdr3_aa: CASSQSKSSGIFAKYF
cdr3_nt: TGCGCCAGCAGTCAATCAAAGTCTAGCGGGATTTTTGCGAAGTACTTC

v_call: TRBV7-9
j_call: TRBJ2-2
d_call: .
clone_size: .
cdr3_aa: CASSLATGTGELFF
cdr3_nt: TGTGCCAGCAGCTTAGCTACCGGCACCGGGGAGCTGTTTTTT

v_call: TRBV19
j_call: TRBJ2-5
d_call: .
clone_size: .
cdr3_aa: CASSIGRGQETQYF
cdr3_nt: TGTGCCAGTAGTATCGGAAGAGGCCAAGAGACCCAGTACTTC

v_call: TRBV28
j_call: TRBJ2-1
d_call: TRBD2
clone_size: .
cdr3_aa: CASRRTSGRAAYNEQFF
cdr3_nt: TGTGCCAGCAGAAGGACTAGCGGGAGGGCGGCCTACAATGAGCAGTTCTTC

v_call: TRBV6-6
j_call: TRBJ2-5
d_call: .
clone_size: few
cdr3_aa: CASIGGALGTQYF
cdr3_nt: TGTGCCAGCATTGGGGGGGCCCTGGGGACCCAGTACTTC

v_call: TRBV10-1
j_call: TRBJ2-3
d_call: TRBD2
clone_size: .
cdr3_aa: CASRGGLAGVDTQYF
cdr3_nt: TGCGCCAGCAGGGGAGGACTAGCGGGGGTGGATACGCAGTATTTT

v_call: TRBV27
j_call: TRBJ1-2
d_call: .
clone_size: .
cdr3_aa: CASSDFSGGGYTF
cdr3_nt: TGTGCCAGTTCCGACTTCTCCGGGGGAGGCTACACCTTC

v_call: TRBV2
j_call: TRBJ2-5
d_call: .
clone_size: .
cdr3_aa: CASNPEQETQYF
cdr3_nt: TGTGCCAGCAACCCGGAGCAAGAGACCCAGTACTTC

v_call: TRBV4-2
j_call: TRBJ2-7
d_call: .
clone_size: .
cdr3_aa: CASSQESYGTYEQYF
cdr3_nt: TGTGCCAGCAGCCAAGAATCATACGGGACCTACGAGCAGTACTTC

v_call: TRBV7-6
j_call: TRBJ1-6
d_call: TRBD1
clone_size: few
cdr3_aa: CASSLGDRGSPLHF
cdr3_nt: TGTGCCAGCAGCTTAGGAGACAGGGGATCACCCCTCCACTTT

v_call: TRBV18
j_call: TRBJ1-5
d_call: TRBD1
clone_size: .
cdr3_aa: CASSPSGGRQPQHF
cdr3_nt: TGTGCCAGCTCACCTTCAGGGGGTCGACAGCCCCAGCATTTT

v_call: TRBV4-1
j_call: TRBJ1-4
d_call: .
clone_size: .
cdr3_aa: CASFPVGSRGEKLFF
cdr3_nt: TGCGCCAGCTTTCCTGTGGGCAGTCGGGGGGAAAAACTGTTTTTT

v_call: TRBV11-2
j_call: TRBJ2-1
d_call: TRBD2
clone_size: .
cdr3_aa: CASSSLAGSSNEQFF
cdr3_nt: TGTGCCAGCAGCTCGCTAGCGGGAAGTAGTAATGAGCAGTTCTTC

v_call: TRBV2
j_call: TRBJ2-2
d_call: TRBD1
clone_size: .
cdr3_aa: CASQGQGHTGELFF
cdr3_nt: TGTGCCAGCCAGGGACAGGGGCACACCGGGGAGCTGTTTTTT

v_call: TRBV4-1
j_call: TRBJ2-2
d_call: TRBD1
clone_size: .
cdr3_aa: CASSRSGTGNTGELFF
cdr3_nt: TGCGCCAGCAGCCGATCCGGGACAGGGAACACCGGGGAGCTGTTTTTT

v_call: TRBV18
j_call: TRBJ2-1
d_call: TRBD1
clone_size: .
cdr3_aa: CASSPPGGQGGEQFF
cdr3_nt: TGTGCCAGCTCACCACCAGGGGGCCAGGGTGGTGAGCAGTTCTTC

v_call: TRBV28
j_call: TRBJ2-2
d_call: .
clone_size: .
cdr3_aa: CASSYPNTGELFF
cdr3_nt: TGTGCCAGCAGTTATCCAAACACCGGGGAGCTGTTTTTT